The clone carrying this T cell receptor (beta chain) was seen many times. Its antigen remains unknown. The data were taken from a study of early T cells in non-severe SARS-CoV-2 infection. Across the whole study: The chains were unpaired, and the sequenced material was bulk RNA from unsorted whole blood. Study-wide findings and caveats: Private and CD4 specificities were missed by VDJdb matching, skewed to anti-spike CD8.

Individual cDNA molecules each received unique molecular identifiers attached to them. TCRdb ran MiXCR on the 5' RACE reads and lists one entry per CDR3 protein. Seen here are fewer than 70,000 distinct CDR3 sequences, approximately 4.5% observed once, and the top ten hold under 4%. This CDR3 has 10 amino acids. V lost 7 bases to trimming and J lost 8 bases, with 10 bases between them. The germline V gene encodes CDR1 SQVTM and CDR2 ANQGSEA. This receptor was identified in an adult who was a healthcare worker with PCR-confirmed SARS-CoV-2 infection or an uninfected control (not recorded which). The donor label of this sample is uncertain. This chain links TRBV29-1 with TRBJ2-3; D is possibly TRBD2 (5 bases). The material sequenced was whole blood, taken at baseline. The CDR3 nucleotides read TGCAGCGCTCCCCGGGGTACGCAGTATTTT. Its translation is CSAPRGTQYF.